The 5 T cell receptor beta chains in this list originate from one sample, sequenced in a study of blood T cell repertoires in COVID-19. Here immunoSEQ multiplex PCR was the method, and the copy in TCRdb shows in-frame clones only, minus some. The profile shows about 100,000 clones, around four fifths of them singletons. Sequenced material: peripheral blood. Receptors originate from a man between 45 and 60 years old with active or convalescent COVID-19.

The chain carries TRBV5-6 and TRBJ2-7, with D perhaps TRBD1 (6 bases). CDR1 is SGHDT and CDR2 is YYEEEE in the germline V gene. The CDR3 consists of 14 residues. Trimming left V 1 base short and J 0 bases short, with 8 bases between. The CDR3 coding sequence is TGTGCCAGCAGCTTGAGGGACACCTCCTACGAGCAGTACTTC. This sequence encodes CASSLRDTSYEQYF.

This chain's CDR3 is CASSISGSSYEQYF. The CDR3 DNA is TGTGCCAGCAGCATTAGCGGGAGCTCCTACGAGCAGTACTTC. This chain joins TRBV11-3 and TRBJ2-7; 9 nucleotides match TRBD2. Germline loops: CDR1 SGHNT, CDR2 YENEEA. The CDR3 length is 14 residues. Germline trimming cut 5 bases from V and 0 bases from J; bases unmatched to any gene: 2.

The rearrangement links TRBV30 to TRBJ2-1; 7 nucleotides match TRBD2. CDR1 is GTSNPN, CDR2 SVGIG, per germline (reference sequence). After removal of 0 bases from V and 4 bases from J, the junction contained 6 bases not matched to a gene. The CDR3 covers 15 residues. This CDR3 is CAWSVRERGYNEQFF. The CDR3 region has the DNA TGTGCCTGGAGTGTACGTGAGCGGGGTTACAATGAGCAGTTCTTC. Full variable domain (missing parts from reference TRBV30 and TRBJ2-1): SQTIHQWPATLVQPVGSPLSLECTVEGTSNPNLYWYRQAAGRGLQLLFYSVGIGQISSEVPQNLSASRPQDRQFILSSKKLLLSDSGFYLCAWSVRERGYNEQFFGPGTRLTVL.

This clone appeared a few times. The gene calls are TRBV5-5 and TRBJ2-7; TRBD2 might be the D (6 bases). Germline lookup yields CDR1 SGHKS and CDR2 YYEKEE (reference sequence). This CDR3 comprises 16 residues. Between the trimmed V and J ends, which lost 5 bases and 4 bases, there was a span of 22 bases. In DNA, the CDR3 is TGTGCCAGCAGACGAACGGCCCCAGGCGGGACTTACGAGCAGTACTTC. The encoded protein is CASRRTAPGGTYEQYF.

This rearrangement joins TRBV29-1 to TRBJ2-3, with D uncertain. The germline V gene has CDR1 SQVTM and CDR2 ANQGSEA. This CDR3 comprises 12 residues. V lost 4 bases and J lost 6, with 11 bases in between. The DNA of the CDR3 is TGCAGCGTTGTCTCTGAGCCTGATACGCAGTATTTT. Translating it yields CSVVSEPDTQYF.